This entry lists 20 T cell receptor beta chains sequenced from one sample in a study of T cells in Graves' hyperthyroidism and ophthalmopathy. The source material, RNA transcripts, was used to amplify TCR beta CDR3 regions. First-round RT-PCR of the TCR CDR3 relied on the HTBI primer set. MiXCR, run by TCRdb on the multiplex PCR reads, gives a single entry per CDR3 protein. Of under 350,000 distinct CDR3 sequences in the sample, 21% were seen once. The sample consisted of blood. Receptors originate from a woman aged 45-65 years with Graves' hyperthyroidism.

This clonotype was observed at least ten times. The rearrangement links TRBV20-1 to TRBJ1-2; D is uncertain. Per the germline V gene, CDR1 is DFQATT and CDR2 is SNEGSKA (reference sequence). The CDR3 has 12 amino acids. Trimming shortened V by 0 bases and J by 6 bases, and 8 bases separated the two germline ends. This chain's CDR3 is CSAREGFNGYTF. CDR3 DNA sequence: TGCAGTGCTAGAGAAGGGTTCAATGGCTACACCTTC.

J is TRBJ1-4 and V is TRBV28; TRBD1 is a possible D gene (6 bases). The CDR3 consists of 13 residues. The germline CDR1 and CDR2 sequences are MDHEN and SYDVKM. The V end lost 4 bases, the J end lost 7 bases, and 10 bases lay between the germline ends. The CDR3 spells CASSSGEFEKLFF. The CDR3 coding sequence is TGTGCCAGCAGTTCAGGGGAGTTTGAAAAACTGTTTTTT.

This clonotype has a count of ten or more. The CDR3 is CSARDRGPGGGYAQYF. The CDR3 region has the DNA TGCAGTGCTAGAGACCGCGGGCCAGGGGGTGGATATGCCCAGTACTTC. The V call is TRBV20-1, the J call TRBJ2-5, with TRBD1 matching 7 bases. The CDR3 is 16 amino acids. V shed 0 bases and J 9 bases; nucleotides not matched to a gene: 16. Germline loops: CDR1 DFQATT, CDR2 SNEGSKA (reference sequence).

The table lists this clonotype with a count of one. The chain uses TRBV28 and TRBJ2-7; D may correspond to TRBD1 or TRBD2 (5 bases each). The CDR3 contains 14 residues. CDR1 MDHEN and CDR2 SYDVKM come from the germline V gene. V lost 8 bases, J lost 2 bases, and 16 bases lay in between. CDR3 loop: CASGSGTETYEQYF. For the CDR3, the DNA is TGTGCCAGCGGTTCCGGGACCGAGACCTACGAGCAGTACTTC.

This clonotype has a handful of counts. V and J are TRBV6-2 or TRBV6-3 and TRBJ2-3; D is unresolved. The ends were cut back, 10 bases at V and 2 bases at J, with 13 bases in the middle. This CDR3 has 13 amino acids. The germline V gene encodes CDR1 MNHEY and CDR2 SVGEGT. DNA for the CDR3: TGTGCCATTTTCCACCCCACCACAGATACGCAGTATTTT. Residues: CAIFHPTTDTQYF.

This clonotype was seen at least ten times. In nucleotides, the CDR3 is TGTGCCAGCAGCTTAACGGCTAGCGATATGGAGACCCAGTACTTC. It encodes CASSLTASDMETQYF. V gene TRBV11-2 combines with J gene TRBJ2-5; TRBD2 is a possible D gene (6 bases). This CDR3 has 15 residues. Germline CDR1 reads SGHAT; CDR2 reads FQNNGV. The V end lost 2 bases, the J end lost 5 bases, and 15 bases lay between the germline ends.

This clonotype was observed a few times. The genes are TRBV4-1 and TRBJ1-4; a weak D match, TRBD1 (5 bases). Germline CDR1 is MGHRA and CDR2 is YSYEKL. V shed 4 bases and J shed 1 base, with 16 bases lying between them. There are 17 residues in the CDR3. CDR3 loop: CASSPNTGRRTNEKLFF. DNA for the CDR3: TGCGCCAGCAGCCCGAATACGGGACGGAGAACTAATGAAAAACTGTTTTTT.

This clonotype showed up just a few times. The chain combines TRBV5-8 with TRBJ1-3; tentative D call: TRBD1 (6 bases). The CDR3 loop spans 17 amino acids. The V end lost 4 bases, the J end lost 0 bases, and 17 bases lay between the germline ends. Germline V gives CDR1 SGHTS, CDR2 YDEGEE. For the CDR3, the DNA is TGTGCCAGCAGCGACGACACAGGGTCCCTCTCTGGAAACACCATATATTTT. Translating it yields CASSDDTGSLSGNTIYF. Full variable domain (rest looked up from reference TRBV5-8 and TRBJ1-3): EAGVTQSPTHLIKTRGQQATLRCSPISGHTSVYWYQQALGLGLQFLLWYDEGEERNRGNFPPRFSGRQFPNYSSELNVNALELEDSALYLCASSDDTGSLSGNTIYFGEGSWLTVV.

This clonotype has a count of ten or more. This chain links TRBV7-9 with TRBJ2-1; D unresolved. CDR1 is SEHNR and CDR2 is FQNEAQ in the germline V gene (reference sequence). V was pared by 4 bases and J by 7 bases, with 8 bases between. The CDR3 runs to 12 residues. CDR3: CASSSSGNEQFF. CDR3 coding DNA: TGTGCCAGCAGCTCATCCGGGAATGAGCAGTTCTTC. The whole variable domain, filled in from reference TRBV7-9 and TRBJ2-1, reads DTGVSQNPRHKITKRGQNVTFRCDPISEHNRLYWYRQTLGQGPEFLTYFQNEAQLEKSRLLSDRFSAERPKGSFSTLEIQRTEQGDSAMYLCASSSSGNEQFFGPGTRLTVL.

This clonotype was seen a handful of times. Since a much larger clone is just one base distant, this may be a read error. This chain joins TRBV28 and TRBJ2-3; TRBD1 might be the D (7 bases). The V gene lost 6 bases and the J gene lost 2 bases, with 15 bases spanning the gap. There are 15 residues in the CDR3. The germline CDR1 and CDR2 sequences are MDHEN and SYDVKM. The CDR3 region is CASRTGTGNTDTQYF. The CDR3 coding sequence is TGTGCCAGCAGGACAGGGACTGGGAACACAGATACGCAGTATTTT.

This rearrangement joins TRBV12-5 to TRBJ1-2; D is undetermined. Germline CDR1 LGHNT, CDR2 FRNRAP. There are 14 residues in the CDR3. Between the trimmed V and J ends, which lost 0 bases and 8 bases, there was a span of 13 bases. CDR3 region: CASGLVRREGGYTF. The CDR3 DNA reads TGTGCTAGTGGTTTGGTACGGAGGGAAGGAGGCTACACCTTC.

The sample holds many counts of this clonotype. The chain links TRBV5-1 to TRBJ1-4, with D perhaps matching TRBD1 (6 bases). CDR3 size: 13 residues. V lost 2 bases, J lost 8 bases, and 10 bases lay in between. Looked up from germline, CDR1 is SGHRS and CDR2 is YFSETQ. CDR3 DNA sequence: TGCGCCAGCAGCTTCGGGACATCAGAAAAACTGTTTTTT. This sequence encodes CASSFGTSEKLFF.

The gene calls are TRBV5-1 and TRBJ2-7; D unclear. CDR3 length: 14 residues. Germline assignment: CDR1 SGHRS and CDR2 YFSETQ. V lost 0 bases and J 5 bases, leaving 12 bases between the germline ends. CDR3 nucleotides: TGCGCCAGCAGCTTGGGCGACACAGAGGACGAGCAGTACTTC. Translation gives CASSLGDTEDEQYF.

The V call is TRBV6-5, the J call TRBJ1-3; D gene unclear. This CDR3 contains 16 residues. The V gene's germline CDR1 is MNHEY and CDR2 SVGAGI. Between the trimmed V and J ends, which lost 2 bases and 0 bases, there was a span of 11 bases. The CDR3 nucleotides read TGTGCCAGCAGTTACCAGACGCTCGCCTCTGGAAACACCATATATTTT. This gives the protein CASSYQTLASGNTIYF.

The CDR3 sequence is CASSLESGRPTF. CDR3 in DNA: TGTGCCAGCAGCTTAGAATCGGGCAGACCTACCTTC. The rearrangement joins TRBV7-2 to TRBJ1-2; D is unresolved. CDR3 length: 12 residues. Germline V CDR1 and CDR2: SGHTA, FQGNSA. V was shortened by 1 base and J by 14 bases, with 14 bases between the two germline ends.

This clonotype was recorded at least ten times. The gene calls are TRBV3-1 and TRBJ2-5, with a possible D match to TRBD1 (6 bases). V was cut by 4 bases and J by 3 bases, with 15 bases left in between. CDR1 is LGHDT and CDR2 is YNNKEL in the germline V gene (reference sequence). This CDR3 comprises 15 residues. The CDR3 reads CASSLWTGGEETQYF. CDR3 coding DNA: TGTGCCAGCAGCCTATGGACTGGGGGCGAAGAGACCCAGTACTTC.

The genes are TRBV20-1 and TRBJ1-4; D remains ambiguous. Between the trimmed V and J ends, which lost 6 bases and 8 bases, there was a span of 16 bases. CDR1 is DFQATT, CDR2 SNEGSKA, per germline (reference sequence). The CDR3 totals 13 residues. CDR3 protein: CSAGATGREKLFF. DNA of the CDR3: TGCAGTGCCGGCGCAACCGGGCGCGAAAAACTGTTTTTT.

The chain links TRBV6-1 to TRBJ2-5, with TRBD2 matching 9 bases. CDR3 length: 17 residues. V lost 4 bases and J lost 5; bases outside the gene matches: 14. Per germline, CDR1 MNHNS and CDR2 SASEGT. The CDR3 DNA is TGTGCCAGCAGTGCCTTAGGGCTAGCGGGAAGTCAGGAGACCCAGTACTTC. This encodes CASSALGLAGSQETQYF.

The rearrangement links TRBV3-1 to TRBJ1-2; D perhaps matches TRBD1 (5 bases). Germline CDR1 is LGHDT and CDR2 is YNNKEL (reference sequence). The CDR3 runs 13 residues. With 6 bases removed from V and 4 bases from J, the gap between germline ends came to 12 bases. The CDR3 region is CASSSRDSYGYTF. Written as DNA, the CDR3 is TGTGCCAGCAGTTCCAGGGATAGCTATGGCTACACCTTC.

Only a few counts were recorded for this clonotype. The genes are TRBV20-1 and TRBJ2-5; 9 bases align to TRBD2. Losses at the gene ends were 2 bases for V and 3 bases for J; bases not matched to a gene: 4. Germline assignment: CDR1 DFQATT and CDR2 SNEGSKA (reference sequence). CDR3 length equals 14 residues. Here the CDR3 reads CSARRGGREETQYF. The CDR3 DNA reads as TGCAGTGCTAGAAGAGGCGGGAGGGAAGAGACCCAGTACTTC.